This entry lists 27 T cell receptor beta chains sequenced from one sample in a study of T-cell reconstitution after alpha-beta-depleted transplantation in children. Researchers prepared the TCRbeta library using unique molecular identifiers, the study reports. TCRdb reprocessed the PCR reads with MiXCR, giving one entry per CDR3 protein. This table holds some 490,000 distinct CDR3 sequences, roughly an eighth found once. Sequencing used PBMCs from the stem cell graft donor, obtained from the stem cell graft. These receptors were taken from a human donor who donated a stem cell graft to a child with combined immunodeficiency.

This clonotype has more than one count but fewer than ten. V usage is TRBV20-1 and J usage is TRBJ2-1; tentatively, D is TRBD2 (5 bases). The CDR3 has 16 amino acids. V shed 5 bases and J shed 4 bases, with 21 bases lying between them. Looked up from germline, CDR1 is DFQATT and CDR2 is SNEGSKA (reference sequence). CDR3 sequence (DNA): TGCAGTGCTCGAACAACTAGGATCCTAAAATACAATGAGCAGTTCTTC. Protein: CSARTTRILKYNEQFF.

This clonotype was counted only a few times. V usage is TRBV4-3 and J usage is TRBJ2-7, with D possibly TRBD2 on 6 matching bases. The CDR3 is 16 residues long. CDR1 LGHNA and CDR2 YSLEER come from the germline V gene. V dropped 0 bases and J dropped 6 bases, with 18 bases sitting between them. As DNA, the CDR3 is TGCGCCAGCAGCCAAGATCTGCGGGGCGGGCGCTCCGAGCAGTACTTC. It yields the protein CASSQDLRGGRSEQYF.

Only a few counts were recorded for this clonotype. The chain employs TRBV5-1 and TRBJ2-1, with D perhaps matching TRBD1 (6 bases). Trimming took off 3 bases at V and 10 bases at J, with 14 bases between the two ends. Per the germline V gene, CDR1 is SGHRS and CDR2 is YFSETQ. The CDR3 has 13 residues. The CDR3 loop is CASSSYRALEQFF. In nucleotides, the CDR3 is TGCGCCAGCAGCTCATACAGGGCTCTGGAGCAGTTCTTC.

This clonotype was seen repeatedly, ten times or more. V gene TRBV5-1 combines with J gene TRBJ2-1; the D is unclear. This CDR3 region has 16 residues. Per the germline V gene, CDR1 is SGHRS and CDR2 is YFSETQ. Trimming took 2 bases from V and 7 from J, leaving 19 bases between them. The chain's CDR3 is CASSFPPASAENEQFF. In DNA form, the CDR3 reads TGCGCCAGCAGCTTCCCCCCCGCTTCGGCAGAGAATGAGCAGTTCTTC.

This clonotype was counted between two and nine times. This rearrangement joins TRBV28 to TRBJ2-7; no clear D gene. V was cut by 3 bases and J by 5 bases, with 11 bases left in between. Germline V lookup: CDR1 MDHEN, CDR2 SYDVKM. This CDR3 spans 13 amino acids. CDR3 sequence reads: CASSFRLDNEQYF. The CDR3 DNA follows: TGTGCCAGCAGTTTTCGTCTAGACAACGAGCAGTACTTC.

This rearrangement joins TRBV7-9 to TRBJ2-7; D might be TRBD1 (6 bases). Looked up from germline, CDR1 is SEHNR and CDR2 is FQNEAQ (reference sequence). The CDR3 totals 14 residues. The V and J ends lost 4 bases and 2 bases respectively, with 12 bases between them. CDR3 sequence reads: CASSWGTLTYEQYF. The CDR3 coding sequence is TGTGCCAGCAGCTGGGGGACACTTACCTACGAGCAGTACTTC. The whole variable domain, filled in from reference TRBV7-9 and TRBJ2-7, reads DTGVSQNPRHKITKRGQNVTFRCDPISEHNRLYWYRQTLGQGPEFLTYFQNEAQLEKSRLLSDRFSAERPKGSFSTLEIQRTEQGDSAMYLCASSWGTLTYEQYFGPGTRLTVT.

This chain joins TRBV7-9 and TRBJ2-5; 8 positions match TRBD1. CDR1 and CDR2 (germline): SEHNR, FQNEAQ (reference sequence). J lost 7 bases, V lost 5 bases, and 15 bases had no gene match. The CDR3 has 16 residues. CDR3 DNA sequence: TGTGCCAGCAGCCCGGGGACAGGCAGACGTCCCGGGACCCAGTACTTC. Amino acids: CASSPGTGRRPGTQYF.

As regards this clonotype: It may be a read error: a sequence one base away is much more abundant. The CDR3 does not end in the conserved phenylalanine or tryptophan, so this is likely a read error. The chain is built from TRBV7-9 and TRBJ2-7, with D possibly matching TRBD2 (6 bases). Germline CDR1 SEHNR, CDR2 FQNEAQ (reference sequence). The length of the CDR3 is 14 residues. Trimming cost V 3 bases and J 0 bases, with 9 bases left between them. The CDR3 reads CASSFRESSYEQYS. The CDR3 DNA reads as TGTGCCAGCAGCTTCCGGGAGAGCTCCTACGAGCAGTACTCC.

V usage is TRBV6-1 and J usage is TRBJ1-1; D unclear. Trimming cost V 5 bases and J 5 bases, with 12 bases left between them. Germline V CDR1 and CDR2: MNHNS, SASEGT. CDR3 length equals 13 residues. The chain's CDR3 is CASSQGGSTEAFF. The CDR3 DNA is TGTGCCAGCAGTCAAGGAGGGAGTACTGAAGCTTTCTTT.

Many counts were recorded for this clonotype. The V gene is TRBV10-3, the J gene TRBJ1-6; D call uncertain. Germline loops: CDR1 ENHRY, CDR2 SYGVKD. The CDR3 contains 14 residues. Trimming pared 2 bases from V and 7 bases from J, leaving 9 bases between. The CDR3 is CAISEVPPNSPLHF. CDR3 bases: TGTGCCATCAGTGAGGTTCCTCCCAATTCACCCCTCCACTTT.

This clonotype was counted a few times. V and J are TRBV6-1 and TRBJ2-2; D perhaps matches TRBD1 (6 bases). V was clipped by 4 bases and J by 7 bases, with 13 bases between them. The CDR3 is made up of 14 amino acids. Germline V lookup: CDR1 MNHNS, CDR2 SASEGT. CDR3 bases: TGTGCCAGCAGTGGCGGTTGGGGGCTCGGGGAGCTGTTTTTT. This translates into CASSGGWGLGELFF.

This clonotype was seen a few times. The V gene is TRBV20-1, the J gene TRBJ2-7; D is possibly TRBD1 (6 bases). The CDR3 covers 14 residues. Trimming stripped 2 bases from V and 4 bases from J, with 15 bases between. CDR1 is DFQATT and CDR2 is SNEGSKA in the germline V gene (reference sequence). The CDR3 coding sequence is TGCAGTGCTAGACCCCCAGGGGTAAAATACGAGCAGTACTTC. It translates to CSARPPGVKYEQYF.

The rearrangement joins TRBV7-8 to TRBJ2-1; D is unclear. CDR3 size: 17 residues. The V end was cut by 6 bases, the J end by 2 bases, with 20 bases between. Germline V gene data show CDR1 as SGHVS and CDR2 as FQNEAQ. The CDR3: CASSTDSSSTTYNEQFF. In DNA, the CDR3 is TGTGCCAGCAGTACGGATTCTTCCTCCACTACCTACAATGAGCAGTTCTTC.

The V call is TRBV3-1, the J call TRBJ2-1, with TRBD2 identical over 9 bases. Germline trimming cut 1 base from V and 8 bases from J; bases unmatched to any gene: 9. Germline CDR1 and CDR2: LGHDT and YNNKEL (reference sequence). This CDR3 region has 16 residues. CDR3 nucleotides: TGTGCCAGCAGCCAAGTGTCGAGCGGGAGGCCCTATGAGCAGTTCTTC. It translates to CASSQVSSGRPYEQFF.

This clonotype was recorded at least ten times. The chain employs TRBV6-6 and TRBJ1-2; TRBD1 agrees at 7 bases. Trimming cost V 7 bases and J 3 bases; bases outside gene matches: 8. The CDR3 has 14 amino acids. Germline-derived CDR1 and CDR2 are MNHNY and SVGAGI (reference sequence). CDR3 protein: CASNPDRTYYGYTF. CDR3 sequence (DNA): TGTGCCAGCAATCCGGACAGGACCTACTATGGCTACACCTTC.

This clonotype has more than one count but fewer than ten. This chain links TRBV12-3 or TRBV12-4 with TRBJ1-1; D call uncertain. CDR3 length: 13 amino acids. V lost 2 bases and J lost 5, with 9 bases in between. The CDR3 spells CASSLRVQTEAFF. The CDR3 DNA reads as TGTGCCAGCAGTTTAAGGGTGCAGACTGAAGCTTTCTTT.

This clonotype was picked up a small number of times. The genes are TRBV4-3 and TRBJ2-5; 9 nucleotides align to TRBD2. The CDR3 contains 15 residues. Germline V lookup: CDR1 LGHNA, CDR2 YSLEER. Trimming cost V 1 base and J 2 bases; bases outside gene matches: 2. The CDR3 nucleotides are TGCGCCAGCAGCCAAGGGACTAGCGTTCAAGAGACCCAGTACTTC. This codes for CASSQGTSVQETQYF.

The gene calls are TRBV27 and TRBJ1-5; D call uncertain. The CDR3 runs to 13 residues. In germline, CDR1 is MNHEY, CDR2 SMNVEV (reference sequence). With 2 bases removed from V and 5 bases from J, the gap between germline ends came to 7 bases. This chain's CDR3 is CASSLKAHQPQHF. The CDR3 DNA follows: TGTGCCAGCAGTTTAAAGGCCCATCAGCCCCAGCATTTT.

This chain joins TRBV15 and TRBJ2-7; D unclear. Germline CDR1 LNHNV, CDR2 YYDKDF (reference sequence). CDR3 length: 11 residues. V lost 5 bases, J lost 6 bases, and 8 bases lay in between. The CDR3 region is CATSLLGEQYF. The DNA of the CDR3 is TGTGCCACCAGCCTCCTGGGCGAGCAGTACTTC.

The chain employs TRBV4-1 and TRBJ1-4, with a weak D call TRBD1 (6 bases). The CDR3 length is 14 residues. V was shortened by 0 bases and J by 7 bases, with 9 bases between the two germline ends. Germline CDR1 reads MGHRA; CDR2 reads YSYEKL. CDR3 amino acids: CASSQDRGSEKLFF. The CDR3 coding sequence is TGCGCCAGCAGCCAAGACAGGGGAAGTGAAAAACTGTTTTTT.

The V gene is TRBV12-3 or TRBV12-4, the J gene TRBJ2-2; D call uncertain. The CDR3 consists of 15 residues. V gave up 1 base and J gave up 3 bases, with 9 bases separating them. CDR3: CASSLGQEYTGELFF. The CDR3 DNA sequence: TGTGCCAGCAGTTTAGGGCAGGAGTACACCGGGGAGCTGTTTTTT.

The chain joins TRBV7-3 to TRBJ1-1; D perhaps matches TRBD1 (5 bases). Germline V lookup: CDR1 SGHTA, CDR2 FQGTGA. With 1 base removed from V and 2 bases from J, the gap between germline ends came to 23 bases. This CDR3 is built from 19 residues. The CDR3 sequence: CASSLMPHDRTFPNTEAFF. In DNA, the CDR3 is TGTGCCAGCAGCTTAATGCCCCACGACAGAACCTTTCCCAACACTGAAGCTTTCTTT.

This clonotype has a count of ten or more. CDR3 protein: CSARGDGGPPYEQYF. CDR3 DNA sequence: TGCAGTGCTAGAGGGGACGGGGGGCCACCCTACGAGCAGTACTTC. The chain uses TRBV20-1 and TRBJ2-7, with D possibly being TRBD2 (7 bases). V shed 1 base and J shed 2 bases, with 15 bases lying between them. Per the germline V gene, CDR1 is DFQATT and CDR2 is SNEGSKA (reference sequence). The CDR3 covers 15 residues.

The J gene is TRBJ2-3, the V gene TRBV18; 10 positions match TRBD2. The CDR3 loop spans 17 amino acids. Trimming at V came to 2 bases and at J to 0 bases, leaving 5 bases not matched to a gene. CDR1 KGHSH and CDR2 LQKENI come from the germline V gene. The CDR3 DNA is TGTGCCAGCTCACCAGAACGAGCGGGAGGGAGCACAGATACGCAGTATTTT. Its protein is CASSPERAGGSTDTQYF. The full variable domain, with the rest looked up from reference TRBV18 and TRBJ2-3, is NAGVMQNPRHLVRRRGQEARLRCSPMKGHSHVYWYRQLPEEGLKFMVYLQKENIIDESGMPKERFSAEFPKEGPSILRIQQVVRGDSAAYFCASSPERAGGSTDTQYFGPGTRLTVL.

This sequence joins TRBV30 and TRBJ2-3; TRBD1 matches at 11 bases. The CDR3 runs 15 residues. Unmatched junction bases numbered 5, after V lost 4 bases and J lost 2 bases. CDR1 is GTSNPN and CDR2 is SVGIG in the germline V gene (reference sequence). The CDR3 loop is CAWTPGQGDTDTQYF. Written as DNA, the CDR3 is TGTGCCTGGACCCCGGGACAGGGGGACACAGATACGCAGTATTTT.

The chain is built from TRBV6-2 or TRBV6-3 and TRBJ1-1, with 10 bases aligning to TRBD1. Germline V gene lookup returns CDR1 MNHEY and CDR2 SVGEGT. Germline trimming cut 5 bases from V and 4 bases from J; bases unmatched to any gene: 7. The CDR3 covers 15 residues. The CDR3 loop reads CASSLNRDRGTEAFF. CDR3 sequence (DNA): TGTGCCAGCAGTCTTAATCGGGACAGGGGCACTGAAGCTTTCTTT.

This clonotype was seen just once. The rearrangement joins TRBV6-1 to TRBJ2-5; the D is unclear. CDR1 and CDR2 from the germline V gene are MNHNS and SASEGT. Trimming pared 6 bases from V and 2 bases from J, leaving 22 bases between. CDR3 size: 17 residues. CDR3 coding DNA: TGTGCCAGCAGCCAAGGTCGTCTCAATGAGTTTCAAGAGACCCAGTACTTC. It is translated as CASSQGRLNEFQETQYF.